This T cell receptor (beta chain) was profiled in a study of CD8+ T cells in alopecia areata. Overall study findings and caveats: Researchers report lesional scalp, most notably alopecia totalis/universalis, outstripped normal scalp in clonality.

Isolated RNA was reverse transcribed into cDNA used as the sequencing template. Method: immunoSEQ multiplex PCR; TCRdb's copy keeps in-frame clones and lacks some. The data hold roughly 150,000 clones, with roughly 60% observed a single time. The CDR3 runs 15 residues. Trimming took off 3 bases at V and 0 bases at J, with 11 bases between the two ends. Germline V lookup: CDR1 MGHRA, CDR2 YSYEKL. Concerning this clone itself: Its antigen is unidentified.

The chain employs TRBV4-1 and TRBJ1-2, with D unresolved. The sequenced material came from CD4+ T cells sorted from blood. The receptor was isolated from a human donor in good health. The CDR3 DNA reads TGCGCCAGCAGCCACCCCCCTGGGGCTAACTATGGCTACACCTTC. It encodes CASSHPPGANYGYTF.